This TCR beta chain was captured in a study of T cell responses to AZD1222 COVID-19 vaccine. Study conclusions and caveats: In a largely white British group with more females than males, clonal diversity was possibly underestimated. The study found vaccine-associated CD4 TCRs spanning spike, dominant at 160-218 and 743-854.

Samples with a second dose at about 4 or about 12 weeks were pooled together. Sequencing used immunoSEQ multiplex PCR; TCRdb keeps in-frame clones, though not all of them. There are 160,000 or so clones in the sample; 87% occur only once, and over 8% lies in the top ten. Worth noting for this clone: Its antigen is not identified.

Germline assignment: CDR1 MDHEN and CDR2 SYDVKM. The trim removed 3 bases at V and 6 bases at J, leaving 4 bases unmatched. The CDR3 has 15 residues. The starting material was peripheral blood, obtained 28 days after the second AZD1222 dose. The chain is built from TRBV28 and TRBJ1-4; 10 bases match TRBD1. This TCR was sampled from an adult who received the AZD1222 COVID-19 vaccine. As DNA, the CDR3 is TGTGCCAGCAGTTTCGACGGGACAGGGGATGAAAAACTGTTTTTT. It translates to CASSFDGTGDEKLFF.